The clone carrying this TCR beta chain was recorded at least ten times. The data are from a study of cytomegalovirus exposure and HLA in healthy donors. Primers: 60 Vbeta forward and 13 Jbeta reverse. Clones were sequenced by immunoSEQ multiplex PCR, and TCRdb holds only the in-frame ones, with some missing. The data show more than 85,000 clones, with roughly 10% seen just once and around 4.9% held by the top ten. With V trimmed by 2 bases and J by 5 bases, 16 bases remained unmatched. Germline CDR1 and CDR2: SGHDT and YYEEEE. The CDR3 runs to 18 residues. The receptor was derived from a middle-aged man in good health and CMV-seropositive. Sequenced input: PBMCs. The chain is built from TRBV5-6 and TRBJ1-3; TRBD1 matches at 7 bases. CDR3 nucleotide sequence: TGTGCCAGCAGCTTTCGAACGAGGACCGGGACAGTCCGAAACACCATATATTTT. Its protein is CASSFRTRTGTVRNTIYF.